This T cell receptor beta chain was recovered during a study of T cells in Graves' hyperthyroidism and ophthalmopathy. Broader study findings: Most thyroid-expanded clonotypes above 0.001 were also found in blood.

Germline V CDR1 and CDR2: MNHEY, SVGAGI. The CDR3 is 14 amino acids. The trim removed 5 bases at V and 3 bases at J, leaving 4 bases unmatched. As to this clonotype: Its antigen remains unidentified.

Template material for amplifying TCR beta CDR3 regions consisted of RNA transcripts. Using the HTBI primer set, a first-round RT-PCR was run on the TCR CDR3. TCRdb re-derived calls from the multiplex PCR reads in MiXCR, one entry per CDR3 protein. The sample lists 45,000 to 55,000 distinct CDR3 sequences; approximately 50% were seen once. Subjects aged 18 to 65 presented with newly diagnosed hyperthyroidism of less than 2 months' duration. Each diagnosis was grounded in clinical symptoms, serum thyroxine and TRAb, thyroid ultrasound, and orbital computed tomography. The chain links TRBV6-5 to TRBJ2-7; 10 bases are shared with TRBD2. Material for sequencing was peripheral blood or thyroid tissue (not recorded which). The clonotype originates from a man younger than 35 with Graves' hyperthyroidism. The CDR3 loop reads CASSHGLADYEQYF. CDR3 nucleotide sequence: TGTGCCAGCAGTCATGGACTAGCGGACTACGAGCAGTACTTC.